This entry lists 26 T cell receptor beta chains sequenced from one sample in a study of T-cell memory formation after mild COVID-19. TCRdb independently ran MiXCR on the 5' RACE reads; one entry per CDR3 protein. The sample holds 550,000 to 700,000 distinct CDR3 sequences; around 16% are singletons and the top ten take roughly 7.7%. The sample comprised PBMCs or a T cell subset sorted from them (not recorded which). These receptors were taken from an adult woman who had mild COVID-19 (a few samples of this study predate the infection). Cell type and time point are not known.

This chain links TRBV19 with TRBJ2-7; possible D gene TRBD2, 6 bases. The germline V and J ends were trimmed by 6 bases and 4 bases, with 16 bases remaining between them. CDR3 length: 14 residues. The germline V gene encodes CDR1 LNHDA and CDR2 SQIVND (reference sequence). CDR3 residues: CASRPGTGAYEQYF. The CDR3 DNA follows: TGTGCCAGTAGGCCAGGGACTGGGGCGTACGAGCAGTACTTC.

The gene calls are TRBV27 and TRBJ1-3; tentatively, D is TRBD1 (5 bases). The length of the CDR3 is 14 residues. V lost 7 bases and J 4 bases, leaving 14 bases between the germline ends. The V gene's germline CDR1 is MNHEY and CDR2 SMNVEV (reference sequence). Written as DNA, the CDR3 is TGTGCCAGCAAGAAGGGACCCCGCGGAAACACCATATATTTT. This codes for CASKKGPRGNTIYF.

The chain combines TRBV13 with TRBJ1-2, with unresolved D. The germline V gene has CDR1 PRHDT and CDR2 FYEKMQ (reference sequence). V was cut by 2 bases and J by 5 bases, with 18 bases left in between. This CDR3 has 16 residues. CDR3 sequence reads: CASSLRTDLQAYGYTF. CDR3 DNA: TGTGCCAGCAGCTTACGGACGGATCTGCAGGCGTATGGCTACACCTTC.

The J gene is TRBJ2-1, the V gene TRBV20-1; 11 bases line up with TRBD1. Germline assignment: CDR1 DFQATT and CDR2 SNEGSKA (reference sequence). The CDR3 extends over 12 amino acids. Trimming at V came to 5 bases and at J to 9 bases, leaving 3 bases not matched to a gene. This chain's CDR3 is CSASDRGLEQFF. CDR3 in DNA: TGCAGTGCTTCGGACAGGGGGCTTGAGCAGTTCTTC.

The chain joins TRBV5-6 to TRBJ1-5; D may be TRBD1 (5 bases). Germline values: CDR1 SGHDT, CDR2 YYEEEE. Trimming took off 0 bases at V and 6 bases at J, with 7 bases between the two ends. The length of the CDR3 is 13 residues. Here the CDR3 DNA reads TGTGCCAGCAGCTTGGCTCAGGGTCAGCCCCAGCATTTT. It translates to CASSLAQGQPQHF.

V is TRBV9 and J is TRBJ2-7; 9 positions agree with TRBD1. The V segment lost 0 bases and the J segment 2 bases; nucleotides outside the gene matches: 3. Germline CDR1 and CDR2: SGDLS and YYNGEE. The CDR3 extends over 15 amino acids. As DNA, the CDR3 is TGTGCCAGCAGCGTAGGGACAGGGGCAACCTACGAGCAGTACTTC. It is translated as CASSVGTGATYEQYF.

This clonotype was seen ten or more times. The J gene is TRBJ2-2, the V gene TRBV3-1, with D perhaps matching TRBD1 or TRBD2 (6 bases each). The CDR3 runs 14 residues. Germline V gives CDR1 LGHDT, CDR2 YNNKEL (reference sequence). V lost 8 bases to trimming and J lost 4 bases, with 14 bases between them. CDR3 coding DNA: TGTGCCAGCGGAGCCGGGGGCGGCACCGGGGAGCTGTTTTTT. It specifies CASGAGGGTGELFF.

The rearrangement links TRBV9 to TRBJ2-1; D is uncertain. Trimming stripped 0 bases from V and 7 bases from J, with 5 bases between. CDR1 and CDR2 (germline): SGDLS, YYNGEE. CDR3 length: 12 amino acids. CDR3 sequence: CASSVDGNEQFF. The DNA for the CDR3 is TGTGCCAGCAGCGTAGATGGTAATGAGCAGTTCTTC.

The chain recombines TRBV19 with TRBJ2-2; TRBD1 aligns across 10 bases. Trimming at V came to 5 bases and at J to 7 bases, leaving 7 bases not matched to a gene. Germline-derived CDR1 and CDR2 are LNHDA and SQIVND (reference sequence). This CDR3 has 15 amino acids. CDR3 region: CASSARTGGYGELFF. For the CDR3, the DNA is TGTGCCAGTAGTGCCCGGACAGGGGGATACGGGGAGCTGTTTTTT.

This clonotype was detected a few times. This rearrangement joins TRBV4-2 to TRBJ2-3, with D possibly matching TRBD2 (6 bases). Trimming stripped 2 bases from V and 0 bases from J, with 9 bases between. The CDR3 length is 15 residues. Looked up from germline, CDR1 is LGHNA and CDR2 is YNFKEQ. In DNA form, the CDR3 reads TGTGCCAGCAGCCAACCCCGGGAGAGCACAGATACGCAGTATTTT. Amino acid sequence: CASSQPRESTDTQYF.

This clonotype was seen only a few times. The rearrangement links TRBV9 to TRBJ2-1; D is undetermined. V lost 1 base and J 6 bases, leaving 20 bases between the germline ends. From germline, CDR1 is SGDLS and CDR2 YYNGEE. The CDR3 runs to 17 residues. As DNA, the CDR3 is TGTGCCAGCAGCGTAAACCCGGAAGGGTTAAGGGTCAATGAGCAGTTCTTC. This encodes CASSVNPEGLRVNEQFF.

This clonotype was seen ten or more times. The chain is built from TRBV3-1 and TRBJ2-1; TRBD2 aligns across 10 bases. This CDR3 is built from 14 residues. Looked up from germline, CDR1 is LGHDT and CDR2 is YNNKEL (reference sequence). The V and J ends lost 2 bases and 10 bases, in that order; junction bases with no gene match: 5. The CDR3 protein is CASSQISGGTEQFF. CDR3 DNA sequence: TGTGCCAGCAGCCAAATTAGCGGGGGGACAGAGCAGTTCTTC.

The chain's CDR3 is CASSQSQDRIFF. CDR3 sequence (DNA): TGTGCCAGCAGCCAAAGCCAGGACAGAATATTCTTC. The V and J genes are TRBV3-1 and TRBJ2-1, with D possibly matching TRBD1 (6 bases). The ends were cut back, 2 bases at V and 16 bases at J, with 15 bases in the middle. Per germline, CDR1 LGHDT and CDR2 YNNKEL (reference sequence). This CDR3 region has 12 residues.

This clonotype was seen repeatedly, ten times or more. V and J are TRBV10-3 and TRBJ2-5; the match to TRBD2 covers 11 bases. The V gene end was trimmed by 5 bases and the J gene end by 2 bases; junction bases not matched to a gene: 4. Germline V gene lookup returns CDR1 ENHRY and CDR2 SYGVKD. The length of the CDR3 is 15 residues. CDR3 in DNA: TGTGCCATCAGTTTAGCGGGAGGGTCACAAGAGACCCAGTACTTC. Amino acids: CAISLAGGSQETQYF.

The V call is TRBV5-4, the J call TRBJ2-1; D may be TRBD1 or TRBD2 (5 bases each). V was pared by 9 bases and J by 6 bases, with 16 bases between. CDR3 length: 13 residues. CDR1 SGHNT and CDR2 YYREEE come from the germline V gene (reference sequence). The CDR3 is CATQRVRGNEQFF. The CDR3 DNA sequence: TGTGCCACCCAGCGTGTGAGGGGCAATGAGCAGTTCTTC.

CDR3 sequence (DNA): TGTGCCAGCTCGCAACTAGCGGGAGGGCCCTACGAGCAGTACTTC. Translation: CASSQLAGGPYEQYF. The V call is TRBV18, the J call TRBJ2-7, with 13 bases lining up with TRBD2. The CDR3 runs to 15 residues. V shed 6 bases and J 2 bases; nucleotides not matched to a gene: 4. Germline V gives CDR1 KGHSH, CDR2 LQKENI.

The chain is built from TRBV10-3 and TRBJ1-6, with D perhaps matching TRBD1 (5 bases). Looked up from germline, CDR1 is ENHRY and CDR2 is SYGVKD. CDR3 length: 16 amino acids. In DNA form, the CDR3 reads TGTGCTACAGGATCTCAGACCCCATGGACCGATTCACCCCTCCACTTT. Translated, it gives CATGSQTPWTDSPLHF.

This chain links TRBV2 with TRBJ2-1; D is uncertain. CDR3 length: 13 residues. The V gene's germline CDR1 is SNHLY and CDR2 FYNNEI. V lost 6 bases, J lost 8 bases, and 14 bases lay in between. The CDR3 coding sequence is TGTGCCAGCAGGGAGATACCCCGGGATGAGCAGTTCTTC. Its translation: CASREIPRDEQFF.

This clonotype was detected a few times. The J gene is TRBJ1-1, the V gene TRBV7-8; D gene ambiguous. CDR1 SGHVS and CDR2 FQNEAQ come from the germline V gene. V lost 1 base and J 3 bases, leaving 6 bases between the germline ends. The CDR3 is made up of 13 amino acids. The CDR3 is CASSLGTHTEAFF. The CDR3 nucleotides read TGTGCCAGCAGCTTAGGGACCCACACTGAAGCTTTCTTT. The whole variable domain, remainder taken from reference TRBV7-8 and TRBJ1-1, is GAGVSQSPRYKVAKRGQDVALRCDPISGHVSLFWYQQALGQGPEFLTYFQNEAQLDKSGLPSDRFFAERPEGSVSTLKIQRTQQEDSAVYLCASSLGTHTEAFFGQGTRLTVV.

This clonotype came up a few times. The gene calls are TRBV9 and TRBJ2-4, with D perhaps matching TRBD2 (5 bases). The germline CDR1 and CDR2 sequences are SGDLS and YYNGEE. V was pared by 0 bases and J by 9 bases, with 10 bases between. There are 13 residues in the CDR3. CDR3 region: CASSVDDYSIQYF. The DNA of the CDR3 is TGTGCCAGCAGCGTAGATGACTACAGCATTCAGTACTTC.

J is TRBJ2-1 and V is TRBV6-5; 8 bases are a match to TRBD1. After removal of 6 bases from V and 6 bases from J, the junction contained 7 bases not matched to a gene. The CDR3 consists of 14 residues. Germline CDR1 MNHEY, CDR2 SVGAGI. The CDR3 region has the DNA TGTGCCAGCAGCCAGCCGACAGGGGTCAATGAGCAGTTCTTC. Its protein is CASSQPTGVNEQFF.

The rearrangement joins TRBV5-1 to TRBJ1-5; D not resolved. This CDR3 comprises 15 residues. CDR1 and CDR2 from the germline V gene are SGHRS and YFSETQ. The V gene lost 2 bases and the J gene lost 4 bases, with 13 bases spanning the gap. CDR3 protein: CASSFNGLANQPQHF. The DNA of the CDR3 is TGCGCCAGCAGCTTCAACGGGCTAGCAAATCAGCCCCAGCATTTT.

The V and J genes are TRBV19 and TRBJ2-7; 7 bases fit TRBD1. V lost 3 bases and J lost 4; bases outside the gene matches: 6. Germline lookup yields CDR1 LNHDA and CDR2 SQIVND (reference sequence). This CDR3 region has 14 residues. The CDR3 loop is CASSIRGGLYEQYF. The CDR3 coding sequence is TGTGCCAGTAGTATCAGAGGGGGCTTATACGAGCAGTACTTC.

This clonotype was observed a few times. V gene TRBV27 combines with J gene TRBJ2-7, with D unclear. The V and J ends lost 5 bases and 5 bases respectively, with 13 bases between them. The CDR3 is 13 residues long. Germline V gene sequence: CDR1 MNHEY, CDR2 SMNVEV (reference sequence). CDR3 nucleotide sequence: TGTGCCAGCAGTATCATTGGCCGCCACGAGCAGTACTTC. It is translated as CASSIIGRHEQYF.

The chain uses TRBV2 and TRBJ1-5; D gene unclear. Trimming removed 6 bases at V and 6 bases at J, with 12 bases between. CDR1 and CDR2 from the germline V gene are SNHLY and FYNNEI. The CDR3 is 13 residues long. The CDR3 here is CASRYLVGQPQHF. The CDR3 region has the DNA TGTGCCAGCAGATACTTGGTGGGTCAGCCCCAGCATTTT.

This sequence joins TRBV12-3 or TRBV12-4 and TRBJ2-7; 9 positions match TRBD1. The CDR3 sequence is 16 residues long. V lost 8 bases and J lost 3; bases outside the gene matches: 14. The CDR3 region has the DNA TGTGCCAGCGTTGGTTTTTCGGGACAGGGAGACTACGAGCAGTACTTC. As protein: CASVGFSGQGDYEQYF.